These 3 T cell receptor beta chains came from one sample sequenced in a study of T cells in Graves' hyperthyroidism and ophthalmopathy. RNA transcripts were the template for amplifying TCR beta CDR3 regions. With the HTBI primer set, the TCR CDR3 went through a first round of RT-PCR. TCRdb re-called the multiplex PCR reads with MiXCR, one entry per CDR3 protein. Among about 160,000 distinct CDR3 sequences listed, around 8.9% were seen once. Sequenced sample: blood. These receptors all stem from a young woman with Graves' hyperthyroidism that later progressed to Graves' ophthalmopathy.

To note about this clonotype: A much larger clone is a single base away; this may be a read error. The V gene is TRBV2, the J gene TRBJ1-3, with a weak D call TRBD1 (6 bases). This CDR3 has 12 amino acids. V lost 7 bases and J lost 4, with 8 bases in between. Germline CDR1 and CDR2: SNHLY and FYNNEI. This chain's CDR3 is CASTGQGNTIYF. CDR3 coding DNA: TGTGCCAGCACCGGACAGGGAAACACCATATATTTT.

At least ten counts were recorded for this clonotype. This chain connects TRBV12-3 or TRBV12-4 to TRBJ2-1; weak D call: TRBD2 (5 bases). Between the trimmed V and J ends, which lost 5 bases and 5 bases, there was a span of 10 bases. The length of the CDR3 is 13 residues. The CDR3 here is CASSPGRDNEQFF. The CDR3 nucleotides read TGTGCCAGCAGTCCGGGAAGAGACAATGAGCAGTTCTTC.

This clonotype was seen ten or more times. This CDR3 is CASSFGTSGTLDEQYF. CDR3 nucleotides: TGTGCCAGCAGCTTCGGGACTAGCGGTACCCTTGACGAGCAGTACTTC. This rearrangement joins TRBV7-9 to TRBJ2-7, with 11 positions matching TRBD2. Losses at the gene ends were 3 bases for V and 5 bases for J; bases not matched to a gene: 9. CDR1 is SEHNR, CDR2 FQNEAQ, per germline (reference sequence). This CDR3 contains 16 residues.